Listed below are T cell receptor beta chains from one sample, sequenced in a study of CD8 T cells in ankylosing spondylitis. Using its own MiXCR run on the 5' RACE reads, TCRdb lists one record per CDR3 protein. The sample has about 180,000 distinct CDR3 sequences, roughly 10% seen once. The specimen was blood, either unsorted or a sorted T cell fraction (not recorded which). All receptors derive from a female donor with ankylosing spondylitis or in good health (not recorded which). CDR3s include the opening cysteine and the closing phenylalanine or tryptophan. D genes are given only for firm matches. Size is omitted from some rows. Given values are once, few, many or a class for expanded clones.

CASSLPRRTNLSEQYF | TGTGCCAGCAGCTTACCCCGACGCACCAACCTCTCGGAGCAGTACTTC | TRBV7-9 | few | TRBJ2-7 | -
CASSSIQDEQFF | TGTGCCAGCAGTTCGATCCAGGATGAGCAGTTCTTC | TRBV27 | many | TRBJ2-1 | -
CASSERPPYGYTF | TGTGCCAGCAGTGAGAGACCGCCTTATGGCTACACCTTC | TRBV6-1 | few | TRBJ1-2 | -
CASSLGAGPSNQPQHF | TGTGCCAGCAGCCTGGGGGCAGGGCCTAGCAATCAGCCCCAGCATTTT | TRBV5-6 | - | TRBJ1-5 | -
CSADERNTGELFF | TGCAGTGCTGACGAGAGGAACACCGGGGAGCTGTTTTTT | TRBV20-1 | many | TRBJ2-2 | -
CATSSLSEGKGYTF | TGTGCCACCAGCAGCCTCTCGGAGGGGAAAGGCTACACCTTC | TRBV15 | - | TRBJ1-2 | -
CASSFLIPTSNEQFF | TGTGCCAGCAGTTTTCTTATCCCCACTTCCAATGAGCAGTTCTTC | TRBV28 | few | TRBJ2-1 | -
CASSSSIRSGNTIYF | TGCGCCAGCAGCTCCTCCATCCGCTCTGGAAACACCATATATTTT | TRBV4-3 | many | TRBJ1-3 | -
CASSYLGYNEQFF | TGTGCCAGCAGTTACCTAGGGTACAATGAGCAGTTCTTC | TRBV6-2/TRBV6-3 | few | TRBJ2-1 | -
CASSLGGLAGRNEQFF | TGTGCCAGCAGCTTAGGGGGACTAGCGGGCCGCAATGAGCAGTTCTTC | TRBV7-9 | many | TRBJ2-1 | TRBD2
CSARVWNTYEQYF | TGCAGTGCTAGAGTATGGAATACCTACGAGCAGTACTTC | TRBV20-1 | few | TRBJ2-7 | -
CASSLGREGTEAFF | TGTGCCAGCAGCTTAGGCCGGGAAGGCACTGAAGCTTTCTTT | TRBV11-3 | few | TRBJ1-1 | -
CSAPSTLAGELGYNEQFF | TGCAGTGCGCCGTCCACCCTAGCGGGAGAACTGGGGTACAATGAGCAGTTCTTC | TRBV20-1 | few | TRBJ2-1 | TRBD2
CASSFTRGASYNEQFF | TGCGCCAGCAGCTTCACCCGGGGGGCCTCCTACAATGAGCAGTTCTTC | TRBV5-1 | many | TRBJ2-1 | -
CASRASWNEQFF | TGTGCCAGCAGAGCTAGCTGGAATGAGCAGTTCTTC | TRBV12-3/TRBV12-4 | - | TRBJ2-1 | -
CASSPPGLVGRVEQYF | TGTGCCAGCAGTCCACCGGGACTAGTGGGAAGGGTCGAGCAGTACTTC | TRBV12-3/TRBV12-4 | - | TRBJ2-7 | TRBD2
CASSLEGTANTEAFF | TGCGCCAGCAGCCTGGAGGGGACAGCGAACACTGAAGCTTTCTTT | TRBV4-1 | few | TRBJ1-1 | TRBD1
CASSLARTNGELFF | TGTGCCAGCAGCTTAGCTCGGACGAACGGGGAGCTGTTTTTT | TRBV7-9 | - | TRBJ2-2 | -
CASSQGRAEEEKLFF | TGTGCCAGCAGCCAGGGGAGGGCCGAAGAGGAAAAACTGTTTTTT | TRBV7-9 | few | TRBJ1-4 | -
CASSTIRGHEQFF | TGTGCCAGCAGCACCATAAGGGGTCATGAGCAGTTCTTC | TRBV13 | - | TRBJ2-1 | -
CASSLGKRAQPQHF | TGTGCCAGCAGCTTAGGGAAAAGGGCTCAGCCCCAGCATTTT | TRBV3-1 | - | TRBJ1-5 | -
CASGGTSGLNTGELFF | TGTGCCAGCGGCGGGACTAGCGGGTTAAACACCGGGGAGCTGTTTTTT | TRBV13 | once | TRBJ2-2 | TRBD2
CASSSQGGDSRDNEQYF | TGTGCCAGCAGCTCACAAGGGGGGGACTCCCGCGATAACGAGCAGTACTTC | TRBV7-8 | - | TRBJ2-7 | -
CATSRVRTALNQPQHF | TGTGCCACCAGCAGAGTGAGGACGGCCTTAAATCAGCCCCAGCATTTT | TRBV15 | many | TRBJ1-5 | -
CASSQIPAGAYNEQFF | TGCGCCAGCAGCCAAATCCCGGCGGGGGCCTACAATGAGCAGTTCTTC | TRBV4-1 | few | TRBJ2-1 | TRBD2
CASSESQGAVETQYF | TGTGCCAGCAGCGAATCACAGGGGGCGGTGGAGACCCAGTACTTC | TRBV7-2 | few | TRBJ2-5 | TRBD1
CASSGWTGVSYEQYF | TGTGCCAGCAGCGGATGGACAGGGGTGTCGTACGAGCAGTACTTC | TRBV14 | - | TRBJ2-7 | TRBD1
CASSHRDRGRPYPDTQYF | TGCGCCAGCAGTCACCGGGACAGGGGGCGCCCCTATCCAGATACGCAGTATTTT | TRBV4-3 | few | TRBJ2-3 | TRBD1
CASSQDIGSNQPQHF | TGTGCCAGCAGCCAAGATATTGGGAGCAATCAGCCCCAGCATTTT | TRBV4-2 | - | TRBJ1-5 | -
CASSLGGPAPNEQFF | TGTGCCAGCAGTTTGGGGGGGCCCGCCCCCAATGAGCAGTTCTTC | TRBV27 | - | TRBJ2-1 | -
CASTGQGLSPLHF | TGTGCCAGTACGGGACAGGGGCTATCACCCCTCCACTTT | TRBV27 | - | TRBJ1-6 | TRBD1
CASSQEEGQGAGEQFF | TGCGCCAGCAGCCAAGAAGAGGGACAGGGGGCGGGTGAGCAGTTCTTC | TRBV4-3 | few | TRBJ2-1 | TRBD1
CASSQDRGYGSTDTQYF | TGCGCCAGCAGCCAAGATCGGGGGTACGGTAGCACAGATACGCAGTATTTT | TRBV4-3 | many | TRBJ2-3 | -
CASSLAGSSLAEAFF | TGTGCCAGCAGCTTAGCGGGTTCGTCCCTCGCTGAAGCTTTCTTT | TRBV7-9 | - | TRBJ1-1 | -
CSARDWGAYEQYF | TGCAGTGCTAGAGATTGGGGAGCCTACGAGCAGTACTTC | TRBV20-1 | - | TRBJ2-7 | -
CASSPTEGQGAWEQYF | TGTGCCAGCAGCCCAACAGAAGGGCAGGGGGCATGGGAGCAGTACTTC | TRBV9 | - | TRBJ2-7 | TRBD1